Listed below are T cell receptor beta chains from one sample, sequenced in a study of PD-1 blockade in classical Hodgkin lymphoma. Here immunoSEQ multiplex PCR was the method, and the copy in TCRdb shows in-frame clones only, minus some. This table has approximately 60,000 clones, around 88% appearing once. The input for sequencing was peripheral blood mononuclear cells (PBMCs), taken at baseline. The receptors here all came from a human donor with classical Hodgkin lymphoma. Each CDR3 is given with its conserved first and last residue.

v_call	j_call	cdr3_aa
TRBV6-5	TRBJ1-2	CASSRDANYGYTF
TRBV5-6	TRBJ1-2	CASSLAGTDYGYTF
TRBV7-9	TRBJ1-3	CASSFLRSYSGNTIYF
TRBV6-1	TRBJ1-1	CASSAQGAMNTEAFF
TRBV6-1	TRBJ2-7	CASSSGGRSYEQYF
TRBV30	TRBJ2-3	CAWSRTDTQYF
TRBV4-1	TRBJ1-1	CASSQDGMNTEAFF
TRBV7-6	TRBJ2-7	CASSQDPEQYF
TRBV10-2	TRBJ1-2	CASREVGGNYGYTF
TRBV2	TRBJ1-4	CASSERSTATNEKLFF
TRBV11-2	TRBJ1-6	CASSLWSGPSPLHF
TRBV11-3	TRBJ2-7	CASSFSSGQGVEQYF
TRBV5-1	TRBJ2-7	CASSLEAAAVSYEQYF
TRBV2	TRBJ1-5	CASSEIEPRNQPQHF
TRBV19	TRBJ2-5	CASRALSGGKETQYF
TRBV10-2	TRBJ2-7	CASSGNRLSYEQYF
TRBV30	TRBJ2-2	CAWKPHRDRGYTGELFF
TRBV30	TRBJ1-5	CAWGGQINQPQHF
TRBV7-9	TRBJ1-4	CASSAGTVEEKLFF